This is a list of T cell receptor beta chains from one sample in a study of beta chain features in type 1 diabetes. Repertoires were generated with immunoSEQ multiplex PCR, while TCRdb's copy carries only in-frame clones and drops some. The sample gives some 660,000 clones, over 13% of which show up once; approximately 0.039% is in the top ten. Specimen: naive CD4+ T cells from blood. The receptors were sampled from a man younger than 35 with type 1 diabetes. Both conserved end residues are part of each CDR3. Each record gives: J gene, D gene, clone size, V gene, CDR3 protein, CDR3 DNA. A D gene is named only where the DNA matches it firmly. Size is stated for part of the rows, as once, few or many counts, or as a class when the clone is expanded.

TRBJ2-2 TRBD1 . TRBV18 CASSPSGTGNTGELFF TGTGCCAGCTCACCATCCGGGACAGGGAACACCGGGGAGCTGTTTTTT
TRBJ1-2 . . TRBV5-6 CASSFTGSYGYTF TGTGCCAGCAGCTTTACAGGGAGCTATGGCTACACCTTC
TRBJ1-1 . . TRBV28 CASSFTLNTGLTEAFF TGTGCCAGCAGTTTTACACTGAACACAGGATTAACTGAAGCTTTCTTT
TRBJ2-7 . . TRBV5-1 CASSLTGPSSYEQYF TGCGCCAGCAGCTTGACAGGGCCGTCCTCCTACGAGCAGTACTTC
TRBJ2-1 TRBD2 few TRBV4-3 CASSTKKGGGDEQFF TGCGCCAGCAGCACAAAGAAGGGCGGGGGAGATGAGCAGTTCTTC
TRBJ2-3 TRBD1 few TRBV2 CASSNSRDRGREDTQYF TGTGCCAGCAGTAACAGCCGGGACAGGGGGCGAGAAGATACGCAGTATTTT
TRBJ1-1 . . TRBV29-1 CSVPLQGPNTEAFF TGCAGCGTGCCCCTCCAGGGCCCGAACACTGAAGCTTTCTTT
TRBJ2-2 TRBD1 few TRBV7-6 CASRPRTGSTGELFF TGTGCCAGCAGGCCGCGGACAGGGAGCACCGGGGAGCTGTTTTTT
TRBJ2-5 . few TRBV7-3 CASSLMSLGSGEETQYF TGTGCCAGCAGCTTAATGTCCCTCGGTAGCGGCGAAGAGACCCAGTACTTC
TRBJ2-3 . . TRBV6-5 CASGVSTDTQYF TGTGCCAGCGGAGTATCCACAGATACGCAGTATTTT
TRBJ1-5 . . TRBV6-6 CASSDGLQQPQHF TGTGCCAGCAGTGACGGGCTACAACAGCCCCAGCATTTT
TRBJ2-2 . few TRBV19 CASSLGTGGGELFF TGTGCCAGTAGTCTGGGTACAGGAGGAGGGGAGCTGTTTTTT
TRBJ2-1 TRBD2 . TRBV11-2 CASSMTSGRVVYNEQFF TGTGCCAGCAGCATGACTAGCGGGAGGGTAGTGTACAATGAGCAGTTCTTC
TRBJ2-7 TRBD2 . TRBV27 CASSPPGRGYEQYF TGTGCCAGCAGTCCTCCCGGGAGGGGCTACGAGCAGTACTTC
TRBJ2-7 . few TRBV2 CASSEMEGFHEQYF TGTGCCAGCAGTGAGATGGAGGGATTCCACGAGCAGTACTTC
TRBJ2-7 TRBD1 few TRBV7-9 CASSRDPGQGAYEQYF TGTGCCAGCAGCCGTGACCCGGGACAGGGAGCCTACGAGCAGTACTTC
TRBJ2-2 . few TRBV4-3 CASSQDRVRGLFF TGCGCCAGCAGCCAAGACAGGGTCCGGGGGCTGTTTTTT
TRBJ1-6 . few TRBV18 CASSPRDGNSPLHF TGTGCCAGCTCACCCAGGGACGGAAATTCACCCCTCCACTTT
TRBJ2-1 . . TRBV6-5 CASSRGSGREQFF TGTGCCAGCAGTAGGGGTAGCGGCAGAGAGCAGTTCTTC
TRBJ1-4 . few TRBV19 CASTPQGSITNEKLFF TGTGCCAGTACCCCCCAGGGGAGCATCACTAATGAAAAACTGTTTTTT
TRBJ2-7 TRBD2 . TRBV7-2 CASSPLAETPYEQYF TGTGCCAGCAGCCCACTAGCGGAGACCCCCTACGAGCAGTACTTC
TRBJ2-2 . . TRBV6-6 CASTYRGLGTGELFF TGTGCCAGCACCTACCGGGGGCTAGGCACCGGGGAGCTGTTTTTT
TRBJ2-4 . . TRBV4-1 CASSQDWMAKNIQYF TGCGCCAGCAGCCAAGACTGGATGGCCAAAAACATTCAGTACTTC
TRBJ2-1 . few TRBV7-9 CASSPPLASYNEQFF TGTGCCAGCAGCCCCCCACTAGCTTCCTACAATGAGCAGTTCTTC
TRBJ2-5 . . TRBV9 CASSPRETQYF TGTGCCAGCAGCCCCCGCGAGACCCAGTACTTC
TRBJ1-2 . . TRBV2 CASSNTRDYGYTF TGTGCCAGCAGCAATACTAGGGACTATGGCTACACCTTC
TRBJ2-5 TRBD1 few TRBV7-2 CASSPPGTGGETQYF TGTGCCAGCAGCCCGCCCGGGACAGGGGGAGAGACCCAGTACTTC
TRBJ2-2 TRBD1 . TRBV7-2 CASSLRDRATGELFF TGTGCCAGCAGCCTGCGGGACAGGGCCACCGGGGAGCTGTTTTTT
TRBJ2-1 . few TRBV5-1 CASSLVLTPFNEQFF TGCGCCAGCAGCTTGGTGCTGACTCCATTCAATGAGCAGTTCTTC
TRBJ2-1 TRBD2 few TRBV28 CASSLGAGARNEQFF TGTGCCAGCAGTTTAGGAGCGGGAGCAAGAAATGAGCAGTTCTTC
TRBJ2-1 . few TRBV7-3 CASSLRGDPNEQFF TGTGCCAGCAGCTTAAGGGGGGACCCCAATGAGCAGTTCTTC
TRBJ2-1 . few TRBV5-6 CASSFNGLGQGNEQFF TGTGCCAGCAGCTTCAATGGTCTGGGGCAAGGCAATGAGCAGTTCTTC
TRBJ1-4 . few TRBV9 CASSVGGRRPSNEKLFF TGTGCCAGCAGCGTGGGGGGGCGGCGCCCTTCTAATGAAAAACTGTTTTTT
TRBJ1-5 . . TRBV2 CASSVRGGQPQHF TGTGCCAGCAGTGTGAGGGGCGGTCAGCCCCAGCATTTT
TRBJ2-1 TRBD2 . TRBV29-1 CSVDTPRGGGQFF TGCAGCGTTGATACCCCACGCGGGGGAGGGCAGTTCTTC
TRBJ2-6 . few TRBV4-2 CASSLQFSGANVLTF TGTGCCAGCAGCCTTCAGTTCTCTGGGGCCAACGTCCTGACTTTC
TRBJ2-7 . few TRBV30 CAWSVSTAQYF TGTGCCTGGAGTGTATCGACAGCGCAGTACTTC
TRBJ2-2 . . TRBV5-4 CASSSTGNTGELFF TGTGCCAGCAGCTCTACAGGGAACACCGGGGAGCTGTTTTTT
TRBJ2-2 TRBD2 . TRBV5-1 CASSSGLAVTGELFF TGCGCCAGCAGCTCAGGACTAGCCGTCACCGGGGAGCTGTTTTTT
TRBJ2-1 . few TRBV9 CASGGDNEQFF TGTGCCAGCGGAGGGGACAATGAGCAGTTCTTC
TRBJ2-7 . few TRBV5-1 CASSFNRAGSYEQYF TGCGCCAGCAGCTTCAACCGGGCTGGCTCCTACGAGCAGTACTTC
TRBJ2-7 . few TRBV18 CASSPGPQYEQYF TGTGCCAGCTCACCCGGTCCCCAGTACGAGCAGTACTTC
TRBJ2-5 . few TRBV29-1 CSVDYGRETQYF TGCAGCGTTGACTACGGAAGAGAGACCCAGTACTTC
TRBJ2-3 . . TRBV5-1 CASSLVGGSTDTQYF TGCGCCAGCAGCTTGGTTGGCGGGTCCACAGATACGCAGTATTTT
TRBJ1-2 . . TRBV9 CASSVDPGLGNGYTF TGTGCCAGCAGCGTCGACCCAGGGTTGGGGAATGGCTACACCTTC
TRBJ2-1 . . TRBV27 CASSLWAGRDEQFF TGTGCCAGCAGTCTGTGGGCAGGTCGCGATGAGCAGTTCTTC
TRBJ2-1 TRBD1 . TRBV7-9 CASSSGTGGNEQFF TGTGCCAGCAGCTCGGGGACAGGGGGCAATGAGCAGTTCTTC
TRBJ1-3 . . TRBV29-1 CSVAQGQGNTIYF TGCAGCGTTGCCCAGGGGCAAGGAAACACCATATATTTT
TRBJ1-5 . . TRBV2 CASGSNQPQHF TGTGCCAGCGGGAGCAATCAGCCCCAGCATTTT